One and the same sample provided the 31 T cell receptor beta chains below, sequenced in a study of blood T cell repertoires in COVID-19. The repertoire was sequenced with immunoSEQ multiplex PCR; TCRdb's copy has only in-frame clones and lacks some. The repertoire holds 200,000 to 250,000 clones, with around four fifths as singletons. Sequencing input: peripheral blood. The origin of the receptors is a man aged 25 to 40 who had recovered from COVID-19.

V usage is TRBV10-3 and J usage is TRBJ2-7; 7 nucleotides align to TRBD1. Germline V gene data show CDR1 as ENHRY and CDR2 as SYGVKD. This CDR3 comprises 13 residues. V trimming: 7 bases; J trimming: 6 bases; junction bases outside the gene matches: 9. The DNA of the CDR3 is TGTGCCATCAATTTCCAGGGGGAAGGCGAGCAGTACTTC. Translating it yields CAINFQGEGEQYF.

The rearrangement uses TRBV7-9 and TRBJ1-1; 9 bases fit TRBD1. Germline V gene lookup returns CDR1 SEHNR and CDR2 FQNEAQ (reference sequence). The CDR3 consists of 16 residues. V shed 1 base and J 5 bases; nucleotides not matched to a gene: 8. The CDR3 bases are TGTGCCAGCAGCTTAGTTTCAGGACAGGGGAGTACTGAAGCTTTCTTT. Translation gives CASSLVSGQGSTEAFF.

The rearrangement uses TRBV2 and TRBJ2-5, with D possibly TRBD2 on 6 matching bases. The ends were cut back, 8 bases at V and 5 bases at J, with 9 bases in the middle. The CDR3 is made up of 11 amino acids. In germline, CDR1 is SNHLY, CDR2 FYNNEI. The CDR3 is CASGGDETQYF. DNA for the CDR3: TGTGCCAGCGGCGGGGACGAGACCCAGTACTTC.

This chain joins TRBV11-2 and TRBJ2-2; D not resolved. CDR3 length equals 14 residues. V was clipped by 3 bases and J by 4 bases, with 9 bases between them. In germline, CDR1 is SGHAT, CDR2 FQNNGV. CDR3 coding DNA: TGTGCCAGCAGCTTCCTGCAGTCCACCGGGGAGCTGTTTTTT. Translating gives CASSFLQSTGELFF. The whole variable domain, remainder taken from reference TRBV11-2 and TRBJ2-2, is EAGVAQSPRYKIIEKRQSVAFWCNPISGHATLYWYQQILGQGPKLLIQFQNNGVVDDSQLPKDRFSAERLKGVDSTLKIQPAKLEDSAVYLCASSFLQSTGELFFGEGSRLTVL.

About this clone: Different DNA sequences within this sample yield the same CDR3. This chain joins TRBV5-1 and TRBJ2-7; maybe TRBD1 (5 bases). CDR3 length: 13 amino acids. Germline lookup yields CDR1 SGHRS and CDR2 YFSETQ. V was clipped by 4 bases and J by 3 bases, with 11 bases between them. CDR3 coding DNA: TGCGCCAGCAGCCCCAGGGTCAACTACGAGCAGTACTTC. This sequence encodes CASSPRVNYEQYF. Supplemented by reference TRBV5-1 and TRBJ2-7, the full variable domain reads KAGVTQTPRYLIKTRGQQVTLSCSPISGHRSVSWYQQTPGQGLQFLFEYFSETQRNKGNFPGRFSGRQFSNSRSEMNVSTLELGDSALYLCASSPRVNYEQYFGPGTRLTVT.

The rearrangement links TRBV10-3 to TRBJ1-3; D may be TRBD1 (5 bases). CDR3 length: 16 amino acids. The germline CDR1 and CDR2 sequences are ENHRY and SYGVKD. The germline V and J ends were trimmed by 2 bases and 3 bases, with 14 bases remaining between them. The DNA for the CDR3 is TGTGCCATCAGTGAGAGGGGAGGAGGCTTTGGAAACACCATATATTTT. This encodes CAISERGGGFGNTIYF.

This chain joins TRBV5-8 and TRBJ1-5; D is unclear. This CDR3 spans 14 amino acids. V gave up 4 bases and J gave up 3 bases, with 11 bases separating them. From germline, CDR1 is SGHTS and CDR2 YDEGEE. CDR3 sequence (DNA): TGTGCCAGCAGCGCGGACCGGGACAATCAGCCCCAGCATTTT. Its protein product is CASSADRDNQPQHF.

The V call is TRBV5-1, the J call TRBJ2-1; 10 bases line up with TRBD1. Trimming at V came to 4 bases and at J to 4 bases, leaving 5 bases not matched to a gene. Looked up from germline, CDR1 is SGHRS and CDR2 is YFSETQ. The CDR3 spans 15 residues. Written as DNA, the CDR3 is TGCGCCAGCAGCCAGGGACAGGGGCCTTACAATGAGCAGTTCTTC. Translating it yields CASSQGQGPYNEQFF.

V and J are TRBV12-3 or TRBV12-4 and TRBJ2-7; tentative D call: TRBD1 (6 bases). The V and J ends lost 5 bases and 6 bases respectively, with 14 bases between them. CDR3 size: 13 residues. CDR3 in DNA: TGTGCCAGCAGTCAACAGGGCTTAAGCGAGCAGTACGTC. Its translation: CASSQQGLSEQYV.

This rearrangement joins TRBV7-6 to TRBJ2-2; D call uncertain. CDR3 length: 15 amino acids. The V gene's germline CDR1 is SGHVS and CDR2 FNYEAQ. The ends were cut back, 2 bases at V and 7 bases at J, with 14 bases in the middle. The CDR3 reads CASSLSSFSGGELFF. The CDR3 DNA reads TGTGCCAGCAGCTTAAGTTCTTTTTCGGGCGGGGAGCTGTTTTTT.

The rearrangement joins TRBV7-2 to TRBJ1-4; D may be TRBD1 (5 bases). V lost 3 bases and J 7 bases, leaving 9 bases between the germline ends. The CDR3 has 13 residues. CDR1 and CDR2 (germline): SGHTA, FQGNSA. The CDR3: CASSFKGIEKLFF. The CDR3 DNA is TGTGCCAGCAGCTTCAAGGGGATTGAAAAACTGTTTTTT.

V gene TRBV29-1 combines with J gene TRBJ1-2; D not resolved. The CDR3 contains 16 residues. The ends were cut back, 6 bases at V and 1 base at J, with 21 bases in the middle. CDR1 SQVTM and CDR2 ANQGSEA come from the germline V gene. The CDR3 DNA reads TGCAGCGTACGACTCGTGGGGAGAAACTTTAACTATGGCTACACCTTC. Translating gives CSVRLVGRNFNYGYTF.

This chain joins TRBV5-1 and TRBJ1-6; D is unresolved. Trimming pared 0 bases from V and 5 bases from J, leaving 6 bases between. The CDR3 contains 14 residues. CDR1 SGHRS and CDR2 YFSETQ come from the germline V gene. CDR3 nucleotides: TGCGCCAGCAGCTTGGGATTAGATAATTCACCCCTCCACTTT. This gives the protein CASSLGLDNSPLHF.

This clone has more than one count but fewer than ten. The gene calls are TRBV10-2 and TRBJ1-5; TRBD1 agrees at 9 bases. The CDR3 covers 19 residues. Trimming cost V 7 bases and J 9 bases; bases outside gene matches: 25. Germline lookup yields CDR1 WSHSY and CDR2 SAAADI. The CDR3, as DNA: TGCGCCAGCACCCCAGAGACCCAGATACAGGGGGCGTACAAGGGGCCCCAGCATTTT. It encodes CASTPETQIQGAYKGPQHF.

This clone was observed once. It is unclear where the CDR3 begins or ends on the DNA, so no DNA is shown, and the CDR3 is as TCRdb lists it. The chain recombines TRBV28 with TRBJ2-2; TRBD2, the D gene given by the table, was not confirmed from the DNA. Germline V gene lookup returns CDR1 MDHEN and CDR2 SYDVKM. The CDR3 is 13 residues long, counting both termini. The CDR3 loop reads CASSSSNTGELFF.

This chain links TRBV19 with TRBJ2-1; 7 nucleotides agree with TRBD2. Looked up from germline, CDR1 is LNHDA and CDR2 is SQIVND (reference sequence). V shed 6 bases, J shed 6 bases, and the junction held 5 bases outside the gene matches. CDR3 length: 13 amino acids. The CDR3 DNA follows: TGTGCCAGTAGATCGGGAGGTGGCAATGAGCAGTTCTTC. Its protein is CASRSGGGNEQFF.

This clone was counted only a few times. The CDR3 is CASSLVAGGRYTEAFF. Written as DNA, the CDR3 is TGTGCCAGCAGTTTAGTCGCAGGGGGGAGGTACACTGAAGCTTTCTTT. This chain joins TRBV27 and TRBJ1-1, with 7 bases fitting TRBD1. In germline, CDR1 is MNHEY, CDR2 SMNVEV (reference sequence). V trimming: 2 bases; J trimming: 3 bases; junction bases outside the gene matches: 9. CDR3 length: 16 amino acids.

This chain connects TRBV2 to TRBJ2-3; 7 bases are a match to TRBD2. Per germline, CDR1 SNHLY and CDR2 FYNNEI. V shed 6 bases and J 1 base; nucleotides not matched to a gene: 7. The CDR3 is 15 amino acids. CDR3 nucleotides: TGTGCCAGCAGAAGTAGCAGCGGGGGCACAGATACGCAGTATTTT. It specifies CASRSSSGGTDTQYF.

This chain links TRBV3-1 (or the pseudogene TRBV3-2) with TRBJ2-4; D is undetermined. The CDR3 extends over 14 amino acids. Germline V lookup: CDR1 LGHDT, CDR2 YNNKEL (reference sequence). The V and J ends lost 4 bases and 6 bases respectively, with 13 bases between them. The CDR3 sequence: CASSPSSMGNIQYF. Here the CDR3 DNA reads TGTGCCAGCAGCCCCAGTAGCATGGGAAACATTCAGTACTTC.

The CDR3 here is CASSAANWISTDTQYF. CDR3 coding DNA: TGTGCCAGCAGCGCGGCTAACTGGATTAGCACAGATACGCAGTATTTT. The chain employs TRBV5-6 and TRBJ2-3, with D unclear. The CDR3 totals 16 residues. From germline, CDR1 is SGHDT and CDR2 YYEEEE. Deletions cut 4 bases from V and 0 bases from J, with 15 bases between.

The chain couples TRBV6-5 to TRBJ2-1, with 7 bases identical to TRBD2. The germline CDR1 and CDR2 sequences are MNHEY and SVGAGI. J lost 3 bases, V lost 2 bases, and 1 base had no gene match. The CDR3 has 14 residues. DNA of the CDR3: TGTGCCAGCAGTTACCCGGGGGGCTACAATGAGCAGTTCTTC. Protein sequence: CASSYPGGYNEQFF.

The chain recombines TRBV2 with TRBJ2-2; TRBD2 aligns across 8 bases. This CDR3 region has 15 residues. Germline V gene data show CDR1 as SNHLY and CDR2 as FYNNEI. With V trimmed by 4 bases and J by 4 bases, 5 bases remained unmatched. The chain's CDR3 is CASSGTSLGTGELFF. The CDR3 bases are TGTGCCAGCAGTGGGACTAGCCTTGGCACCGGGGAGCTGTTTTTT.

V is TRBV6-5 and J is TRBJ1-1; 11 positions agree with TRBD1. This CDR3 contains 14 residues. The germline gives CDR1 MNHEY, CDR2 SVGAGI. Unmatched junction bases numbered 7, after V lost 8 bases and J lost 5 bases. This CDR3 reads CASCGTGGDTEAFF. The CDR3 bases are TGTGCCAGCTGCGGGACAGGGGGTGATACTGAAGCTTTCTTT.

The chain combines TRBV13 with TRBJ2-3; 9 positions agree with TRBD2. This CDR3 region has 15 residues. The germline V gene has CDR1 PRHDT and CDR2 FYEKMQ (reference sequence). The J segment lost 1 base and the V segment lost 6 bases, leaving 5 bases of the junction unmatched. CDR3 loop: CASRPGTSRTDTQYF. The DNA for the CDR3 is TGTGCCAGCAGGCCCGGGACTAGCCGCACAGATACGCAGTATTTT.

V usage is TRBV4-1 and J usage is TRBJ1-2; 7 positions match TRBD1. The CDR3 length is 15 residues. The V and J ends lost 7 bases and 2 bases, in that order; junction bases with no gene match: 10. Germline V gene data show CDR1 as MGHRA and CDR2 as YSYEKL. The CDR3 is CASNDRDSVNYGYTF. CDR3 nucleotides: TGCGCCAGCAACGACCGGGACAGCGTAAACTATGGCTACACCTTC.

J is TRBJ2-1 and V is TRBV5-4; TRBD1 is a possible D gene (5 bases). The germline V and J ends were trimmed by 0 bases and 1 base, with 8 bases remaining between them. Germline V lookup: CDR1 SGHNT, CDR2 YYREEE (reference sequence). This CDR3 spans 15 amino acids. The CDR3 protein is CASSLGRESYNEQFF. DNA for the CDR3: TGTGCCAGCAGCTTGGGCAGGGAATCCTACAATGAGCAGTTCTTC.

The CDR3, as DNA: TGTGCCAGCAGCTTAGTAGGACAGAACTTTGAGACCCAGTACTTC. This codes for CASSLVGQNFETQYF. V gene TRBV7-6 combines with J gene TRBJ2-5, with a tentative D call TRBD1 (6 bases). Germline V gene data show CDR1 as SGHVS and CDR2 as FNYEAQ. Trimming removed 1 base at V and 5 bases at J, with 14 bases between. The CDR3 is 15 amino acids.

This clone was picked up a small number of times. The chain recombines TRBV5-1 with TRBJ1-2, with D possibly being TRBD1 (6 bases). Germline V gives CDR1 SGHRS, CDR2 YFSETQ. The CDR3 contains 18 residues. Trimming cost V 2 bases and J 2 bases, with 22 bases left between them. CDR3 DNA sequence: TGCGCCAGCAGCTTTAGTGGGACACGTAGTCTGTTAAACTATGGCTACACCTTC. It specifies CASSFSGTRSLLNYGYTF.

The chain combines TRBV11-3 with TRBJ2-5; TRBD2 matches 9 bases. Germline CDR1 SGHNT, CDR2 YENEEA. The ends lost 1 base at V and 1 base at J; junction bases unmatched: 4. The CDR3 sequence is 16 residues long. CDR3 bases: TGTGCCAGCAGCTTAGGATCTAGCGGGGCCCAAGAGACCCAGTACTTC. Amino acids: CASSLGSSGAQETQYF.

The chain employs TRBV7-9 and TRBJ2-5; D possibly corresponds to TRBD2 (6 bases). The V end was cut by 1 base, the J end by 0 bases, with 15 bases between. This CDR3 is 17 amino acids long. From germline, CDR1 is SEHNR and CDR2 FQNEAQ (reference sequence). CDR3 residues: CASSLGIVAENQETQYF. In DNA, the CDR3 is TGTGCCAGCAGCTTAGGGATTGTAGCGGAGAACCAAGAGACCCAGTACTTC. Together with reference TRBV7-9 and TRBJ2-5, the CDR3 gives the full variable domain: DTGVSQNPRHKITKRGQNVTFRCDPISEHNRLYWYRQTLGQGPEFLTYFQNEAQLEKSRLLSDRFSAERPKGSFSTLEIQRTEQGDSAMYLCASSLGIVAENQETQYFGPGTRLLVL.

This sequence joins TRBV6-5 and TRBJ2-2; weak D call: TRBD1 (6 bases). This CDR3 has 14 residues. CDR1 and CDR2 from the germline V gene are MNHEY and SVGAGI. Deletions cut 6 bases from V and 6 bases from J, with 14 bases between. CDR3 DNA sequence: TGTGCCAGCAGGGCTTCAGGGGCGTCCGGGGAGCTGTTTTTT. It codes for CASRASGASGELFF.